The clone carrying this TCR beta chain appeared once. Libraries were prepared by immunoSEQ multiplex PCR; TCRdb keeps only in-frame clonotypes and omits some of them. The table records under 150,000 clones, approximately 88% of them present only once. V lost 5 bases and J lost 0, with 13 bases in between. The germline gives CDR1 MGHRA, CDR2 YSYEKL. CDR3 size: 15 residues. These data come from a study of blood T cell repertoires in COVID-19. The wider study: The cDNA or gDNA used as material had been derived from T cells, B-cell-depleted T cells, or PBMCs.

This chain joins TRBV4-1 and TRBJ1-1; D possibly corresponds to TRBD1 (6 bases). The receptor comes from a human donor in a cohort sampled during active COVID-19. The material sequenced was peripheral blood. In DNA form, the CDR3 reads TGCGCCAGCAGCTACCCACAGGGACTGAACACTGAAGCTTTCTTT. Protein sequence: CASSYPQGLNTEAFF.